The 11 T cell receptor beta chains listed next were all sequenced from one sample in a study of blood T cell repertoires in COVID-19. The data were produced by immunoSEQ multiplex PCR, yet TCRdb's version contains in-frame clones alone and is incomplete. The sample includes 25,000 to 35,000 clones, approximately 92% seen only once; the top ten take around 48%. The sequenced material came from peripheral blood. These receptors all stem from a human donor with acute or convalescent COVID-19. The donor label of this sample is uncertain.

This chain joins TRBV9 and TRBJ1-2; 8 positions match TRBD1. From germline, CDR1 is SGDLS and CDR2 YYNGEE. V lost 0 bases, J lost 1 base, and 8 bases stayed unmatched. This CDR3 contains 17 residues. This CDR3 is CASSVASGGLLNYGYTF. The CDR3 DNA reads TGTGCCAGCAGCGTAGCGTCAGGGGGCTTACTTAACTATGGCTACACCTTC.

This clone was recorded only once. V and J are TRBV4-2 and TRBJ2-7; TRBD2 matches at 7 bases. V was clipped by 1 base and J by 2 bases; unmatched bases: 2. The CDR3 contains 14 residues. Germline V gives CDR1 LGHNA, CDR2 YNFKEQ. The CDR3 reads CASSQGLAPYEQYF. Written as DNA, the CDR3 is TGTGCCAGCAGCCAAGGACTAGCCCCCTACGAGCAGTACTTC.

CDR3 sequence reads: CASSLGPWNGEAFF. The CDR3 DNA follows: TGTGCCAGCAGCTTGGGCCCTTGGAACGGTGAAGCTTTCTTT. This chain joins TRBV7-2 and TRBJ1-1; D not certain. V lost 3 bases and J lost 7, with 15 bases in between. The CDR3 runs 14 residues. Germline CDR1 SGHTA, CDR2 FQGNSA.

V usage is TRBV28 and J usage is TRBJ1-5; D remains ambiguous. Germline CDR1 is MDHEN and CDR2 is SYDVKM. There are 15 residues in the CDR3. The V and J ends lost 5 bases and 0 bases respectively, with 11 bases between them. In DNA, the CDR3 is TGTGCCAGCAGTACCGGAGAGTATAGCAATCAGCCCCAGCATTTT. It codes for CASSTGEYSNQPQHF.

Sample share makes this clone medium-sized. Here the CDR3 DNA reads TGTGCCAGCAGCGGCTGGACTAGCGGGTCCTCCTACGAGCAGTACTTC. Protein product: CASSGWTSGSSYEQYF. The chain carries TRBV7-2 and TRBJ2-7; 11 bases match TRBD2. V lost 5 bases, J lost 0 bases, and 6 bases stayed unmatched. Germline CDR1 is SGHTA and CDR2 is FQGNSA. This CDR3 spans 16 amino acids.

The rearrangement joins TRBV6-5 to TRBJ2-3; D is ambiguous. Germline V gene lookup returns CDR1 MNHEY and CDR2 SVGAGI. The length of the CDR3 is 11 residues. Trimming removed 6 bases at V and 7 bases at J, with 8 bases between. In DNA form, the CDR3 reads TGTGCCAGCAGCCGGTCGAATACGCAGTATTTT. As protein: CASSRSNTQYF.

V and J are TRBV11-3 and TRBJ2-2; possibly TRBD1 for D (5 bases). Trimming removed 5 bases at V and 4 bases at J, with 11 bases between. This CDR3 is built from 14 residues. CDR1 is SGHNT and CDR2 is YENEEA in the germline V gene. The CDR3 region is CASSPDSITGELFF. The CDR3 DNA is TGTGCCAGCAGCCCCGACAGCATCACCGGGGAGCTGTTTTTT.

The rearrangement uses TRBV5-1 and TRBJ2-3, with TRBD1 matching 9 bases. Losses at the gene ends were 0 bases for V and 2 bases for J; bases not matched to a gene: 4. Germline V gene sequence: CDR1 SGHRS, CDR2 YFSETQ. The CDR3 totals 16 residues. The CDR3 coding sequence is TGCGCCAGCAGCTTGGGGGACAGGGTGACCACAGATACGCAGTATTTT. Amino acid sequence: CASSLGDRVTTDTQYF.

The sample holds one count of this clone. Written as DNA, the CDR3 is TGCAGCGTTGTGGACAGGGGACAACAAGAGACCCAGTACTTC. This encodes CSVVDRGQQETQYF. The gene calls are TRBV29-1 and TRBJ2-5; TRBD1 matches 9 bases. Germline V gives CDR1 SQVTM, CDR2 ANQGSEA. This CDR3 is 14 amino acids long. J lost 2 bases, V lost 4 bases, and 5 bases had no gene match. The entire variable domain, with the rest obtained from reference TRBV29-1 and TRBJ2-5, is as follows: SAVISQKPSRDICQRGTSLTIQCQVDSQVTMMFWYRQQPGQSLTLIATANQGSEATYESGFVIDKFPISRPNLTFSTLTVSNMSPEDSSIYLCSVVDRGQQETQYFGPGTRLLVL.

This chain joins TRBV5-4 and TRBJ2-5, with 7 positions matching TRBD2. The CDR3 loop spans 15 amino acids. V was clipped by 0 bases and J by 2 bases; unmatched bases: 4. CDR1 is SGHNT and CDR2 is YYREEE in the germline V gene (reference sequence). The CDR3 sequence is CASSLVASGQETQYF. As DNA, the CDR3 is TGTGCCAGCAGCTTGGTGGCTAGCGGTCAAGAGACCCAGTACTTC.

This chain uses TRBV30 with TRBJ2-4; 7 bases map to TRBD2. This CDR3 is 14 amino acids long. CDR1 and CDR2 from the germline V gene are GTSNPN and SVGIG (reference sequence). The V and J ends lost 2 bases and 6 bases, in that order; junction bases with no gene match: 7. The DNA of the CDR3 is TGTGCCTGGAGTCCAGGACTAGTCGGAAACATTCAGTACTTC. This codes for CAWSPGLVGNIQYF.